Listed below are T cell receptor beta chains from one sample, sequenced in a study of beta chain features in type 1 diabetes. This table comes from immunoSEQ multiplex PCR, and its TCRdb copy is limited to in-frame clones, with some not included. In the table there are 500,000 to 650,000 clones, around an eighth of which are singletons. Sequencing input: naive CD4+ T cells from blood. These receptors were obtained from a man younger than 40 with type 1 diabetes. Both conserved end residues are part of each CDR3.

TRBV2	TRBJ2-7	14	CASSAQGEIYEQYF
TRBV5-1	TRBJ1-2	14	CASSGGQSPPGYTF
TRBV5-6	TRBJ2-7	11	CASSWGYEQYF
TRBV7-8	TRBJ2-7	15	CASSLLREGRNEQYF
TRBV7-2	TRBJ1-2	14	CASSFDRAYYGYTF
TRBV30	TRBJ2-3	14	CAAPQGPSTDTQYF
TRBV29-1	TRBJ1-1	13	CSVPGQAITEAFF
TRBV11-2	TRBJ2-7	15	CASSQGRQTTYEQYF
TRBV4-2	TRBJ2-3	14	CASNLETSTDTQYF
TRBV7-2	TRBJ2-7	15	CASSAGTSGPYEQYF
TRBV29-1	TRBJ1-5	13	CSARTGLDQPQHF
TRBV5-4	TRBJ2-1	16	CASSLQRGSSYNEQFF
TRBV4-1	TRBJ2-4	16	CASSQGYELSRNIQYF
TRBV9	TRBJ2-3	15	CASSGRSRGTDTQYF
TRBV2	TRBJ2-5	15	CASSRTESSQETQYF
TRBV19	TRBJ1-2	15	CASSSRDRANYGYTF
TRBV28	TRBJ2-5	15	CASGPDSSQKETQYF
TRBV28	TRBJ1-2	16	CASSLWAGSKNYGYTF
TRBV18	TRBJ2-3	13	CASSPRNTDTQYF
TRBV4-3	TRBJ1-2	14	CASSPGQEVYGYTF
TRBV4-3	TRBJ2-7	14	CASSQDLSLRGQYF
TRBV18	TRBJ1-1	14	CASSPVAMNTEAFF
TRBV9	TRBJ2-1	12	CASGGRYNEQFF
TRBV4-2	TRBJ2-1	16	CASSQDRTGRVNEQFF